What follows are 14 T cell receptor beta chains derived from one specimen sequenced in a study of radiotherapy plus CTLA-4 blockade in lung cancer. Some clones are missing from TCRdb's copy, which holds only in-frame ones; the method was immunoSEQ multiplex PCR. The table lists approximately 67,000 clones, under 85% of them singletons. This specimen was peripheral blood, taken from a patient treated with radiotherapy plus ipilimumab. These receptors came from a human donor with non-small cell lung cancer who had a partial response to radiotherapy plus ipilimumab.

This clone was counted a few times. V is TRBV28 and J is TRBJ2-5; 10 bases match TRBD1. Germline trimming cut 4 bases from V and 3 bases from J; bases unmatched to any gene: 5. Germline V gene data show CDR1 as MDHEN and CDR2 as SYDVKM. The CDR3 is made up of 15 amino acids. The CDR3 DNA reads TGTGCCAGCAGTTCCCTCGGGACAGGGGAAGAGACCCAGTACTTC. Amino acid sequence: CASSSLGTGEETQYF.

The chain joins TRBV9 to TRBJ2-3; tentative D call: TRBD2 (5 bases). CDR1 and CDR2 (germline): SGDLS, YYNGEE. V lost 4 bases to trimming and J lost 0 bases, with 15 bases between them. The CDR3 has 16 amino acids. The CDR3: CASSPHGSGSTDTQYF. The CDR3 bases are TGTGCCAGCAGCCCTCATGGGAGCGGCAGCACAGATACGCAGTATTTT.

For this clone: The same CDR3 also results from other DNA sequences found in this sample. The chain combines TRBV5-1 with TRBJ2-7; tentative D call: TRBD2 (6 bases). Trimming took off 4 bases at V and 6 bases at J, with 20 bases between the two ends. CDR1 and CDR2 (germline): SGHRS, YFSETQ. The CDR3 is 15 amino acids. The CDR3 spells CASSPGGGVSGEQYF. The CDR3 DNA follows: TGCGCCAGCAGCCCAGGAGGCGGGGTTTCCGGCGAGCAGTACTTC.

This clone has just one count. V and J are TRBV30 and TRBJ1-1; D is ambiguous. Germline CDR1 GTSNPN, CDR2 SVGIG (reference sequence). The CDR3 sequence is 13 residues long. V dropped 4 bases and J dropped 0 bases, with 9 bases sitting between them. CDR3: CAWIGQLNTEAFF. The CDR3 DNA is TGTGCCTGGATTGGGCAGTTGAACACTGAAGCTTTCTTT.

This chain links TRBV28 with TRBJ1-5; TRBD1 matches at 7 bases. Germline-derived CDR1 and CDR2 are MDHEN and SYDVKM. CDR3 length: 14 residues. The V and J ends lost 2 bases and 4 bases, in that order; junction bases with no gene match: 2. For the CDR3, the DNA is TGTGCCAGCAGTTTAGACAGGGCGAATCAGCCCCAGCATTTT. It yields the protein CASSLDRANQPQHF.

The chain carries TRBV5-1 and TRBJ2-7; 9 bases are a match to TRBD2. The trim removed 0 bases at V and 6 bases at J, leaving 7 bases unmatched. Germline V gene sequence: CDR1 SGHRS, CDR2 YFSETQ. This CDR3 spans 15 amino acids. The CDR3 is CASSLEVAGVPEQYF. The DNA for the CDR3 is TGCGCCAGCAGCTTGGAGGTAGCGGGAGTTCCCGAGCAGTACTTC.

The chain has TRBV5-6 and TRBJ1-2, with a weak D call TRBD1 (5 bases). V lost 3 bases and J 8 bases, leaving 14 bases between the germline ends. Germline V lookup: CDR1 SGHDT, CDR2 YYEEEE. CDR3 length: 13 residues. CDR3: CASSWGGSRGYTF. In DNA form, the CDR3 reads TGTGCCAGCAGCTGGGGGGGGAGTCGAGGCTACACCTTC.

This chain uses TRBV18 with TRBJ1-2; D call uncertain. The V gene lost 2 bases and the J gene lost 10 bases, with 17 bases spanning the gap. This CDR3 is built from 14 residues. Germline lookup yields CDR1 KGHSH and CDR2 LQKENI. The CDR3 region has the DNA TGTGCCAGCTCACCAATCGCAGGCGTTAAAGACTACACCTTC. Translating gives CASSPIAGVKDYTF.

By proportion, this clone is medium-sized. The chain combines TRBV6-5 with TRBJ2-7; D is unclear. The V end lost 2 bases, the J end lost 3 bases, and 8 bases lay between the germline ends. Germline values: CDR1 MNHEY, CDR2 SVGAGI. The CDR3 contains 13 residues. CDR3 nucleotides: TGTGCCAGCAGTTACGGATCGGGCTACGAGCAGTACTTC. Amino acid sequence: CASSYGSGYEQYF.

This clone has more than one count but fewer than ten. The chain recombines TRBV9 with TRBJ2-7; D is perhaps TRBD2 (7 bases). CDR3 length: 14 residues. Trimming left V 0 bases short and J 3 bases short, with 10 bases between. The germline V gene has CDR1 SGDLS and CDR2 YYNGEE. This CDR3 is CASSVGGGGYEQYF. DNA of the CDR3: TGTGCCAGCAGCGTAGGGGGAGGGGGCTACGAGCAGTACTTC. The complete variable domain, with remaining parts taken from reference TRBV9 and TRBJ2-7, reads DSGVTQTPKHLITATGQRVTLRCSPRSGDLSVYWYQQSLDQGLQFLIQYYNGEERAKGNILERFSAQQFPDLHSELNLSSLELGDSALYFCASSVGGGGYEQYFGPGTRLTVT.

This clone has a single count. The chain is built from TRBV6-1 and TRBJ2-4; 8 positions match TRBD1. CDR3 length equals 20 residues. Germline CDR1 is MNHNS and CDR2 is SASEGT. The V gene end was trimmed by 4 bases and the J gene end by 0 bases; junction bases not matched to a gene: 17. CDR3 residues: CASSAQPQGATQLAKNIQYF. The CDR3 region has the DNA TGTGCCAGCAGTGCGCAACCCCAGGGGGCCACCCAACTAGCCAAAAACATTCAGTACTTC.

V is TRBV29-1 and J is TRBJ1-1; D call uncertain. The CDR3 is 13 amino acids. Germline V gene data show CDR1 as SQVTM and CDR2 as ANQGSEA. V lost 2 bases and J 0 bases, leaving 7 bases between the germline ends. CDR3 loop: CSVEHSLNTEAFF. In DNA, the CDR3 is TGCAGCGTTGAACACAGTCTGAACACTGAAGCTTTCTTT. Full variable domain (missing parts from reference TRBV29-1 and TRBJ1-1): SAVISQKPSRDICQRGTSLTIQCQVDSQVTMMFWYRQQPGQSLTLIATANQGSEATYESGFVIDKFPISRPNLTFSTLTVSNMSPEDSSIYLCSVEHSLNTEAFFGQGTRLTVV.

The genes are TRBV7-7 and TRBJ2-2, with 9 bases that match TRBD2. The V gene end was trimmed by 1 base and the J gene end by 9 bases; junction bases not matched to a gene: 6. This CDR3 has 15 amino acids. Germline CDR1 reads SSHAT; CDR2 reads FNYEAQ (reference sequence). The CDR3 DNA is TGTGCCAGCAGCTTAGGGGGTAGCGGGAGTCGGGAGCTGTTTTTT. Translation: CASSLGGSGSRELFF.

The chain combines TRBV10-1 with TRBJ2-7, with D possibly matching TRBD2 (6 bases). The V end was cut by 4 bases, the J end by 6 bases, with 16 bases between. Germline V gene data show CDR1 as WNHNN and CDR2 as SYGVQD (reference sequence). The length of the CDR3 is 14 residues. CDR3 coding DNA: TGCGCCAGCAGTGGGGGGACTGCGCCTCCCGAGCAGTACTTC. It yields the protein CASSGGTAPPEQYF.